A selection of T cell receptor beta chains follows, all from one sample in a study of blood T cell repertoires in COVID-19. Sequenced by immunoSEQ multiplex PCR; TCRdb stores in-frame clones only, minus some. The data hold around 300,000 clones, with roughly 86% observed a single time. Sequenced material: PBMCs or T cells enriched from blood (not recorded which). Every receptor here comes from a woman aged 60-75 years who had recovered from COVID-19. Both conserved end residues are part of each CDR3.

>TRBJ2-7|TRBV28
CASTQTDTIYEQYF
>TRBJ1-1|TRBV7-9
CASSLEFGTGLSEAFF
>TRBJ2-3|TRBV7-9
CASSSRLEGTDTQYF
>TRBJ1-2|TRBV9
CASSARDRQGYGYTF
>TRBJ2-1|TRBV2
CASSVAEMFYNEQFF
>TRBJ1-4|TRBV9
CASSTGTAVEKLFF
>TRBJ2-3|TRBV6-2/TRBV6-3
CASSSDRGHWTDTQYF
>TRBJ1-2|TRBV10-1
CASSDDRRYGYTF
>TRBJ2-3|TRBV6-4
CASSEQRETDTQYF
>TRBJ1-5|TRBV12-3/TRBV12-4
CASRTGEGQPQHF
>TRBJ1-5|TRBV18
CASSPGGKEQPQHF
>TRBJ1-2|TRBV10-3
CAISEGTAANYGYTF
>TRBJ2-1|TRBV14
CASSLARSSRYNEQFF
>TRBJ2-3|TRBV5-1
CASTLGSGPNTQYF
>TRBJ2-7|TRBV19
CASSIGGQGRYEQYF
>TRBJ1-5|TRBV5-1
CASSLVPSAGNQPQHF
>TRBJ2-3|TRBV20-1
CSAVSMHTQYF
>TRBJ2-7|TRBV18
CASSPLGTGGSEQYF
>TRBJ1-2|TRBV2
CASSGGKGPNYGYTF
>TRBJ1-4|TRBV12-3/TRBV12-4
CASSKTTGSLFF
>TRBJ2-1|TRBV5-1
CASSFGTGKGNEQFF
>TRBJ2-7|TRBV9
CASSVGWTGGREQYF